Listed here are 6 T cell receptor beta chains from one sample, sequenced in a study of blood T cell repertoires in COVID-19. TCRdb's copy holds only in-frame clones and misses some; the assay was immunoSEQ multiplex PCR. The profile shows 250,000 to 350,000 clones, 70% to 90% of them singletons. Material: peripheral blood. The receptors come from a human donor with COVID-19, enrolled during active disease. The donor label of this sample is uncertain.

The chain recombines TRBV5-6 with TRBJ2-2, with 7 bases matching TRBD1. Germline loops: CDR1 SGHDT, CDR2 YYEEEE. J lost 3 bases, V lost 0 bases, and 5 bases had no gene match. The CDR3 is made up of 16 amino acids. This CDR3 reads CASSLEGAGDTGELFF. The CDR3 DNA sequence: TGTGCCAGCAGCTTGGAGGGGGCGGGTGACACCGGGGAGCTGTTTTTT.

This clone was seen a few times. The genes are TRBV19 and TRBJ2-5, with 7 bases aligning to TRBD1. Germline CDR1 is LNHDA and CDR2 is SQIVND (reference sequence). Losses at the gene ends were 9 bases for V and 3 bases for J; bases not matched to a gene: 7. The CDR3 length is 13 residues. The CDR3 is CASAPGTEETQYF. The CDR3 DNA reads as TGTGCCAGCGCCCCCGGGACAGAAGAGACCCAGTACTTC.

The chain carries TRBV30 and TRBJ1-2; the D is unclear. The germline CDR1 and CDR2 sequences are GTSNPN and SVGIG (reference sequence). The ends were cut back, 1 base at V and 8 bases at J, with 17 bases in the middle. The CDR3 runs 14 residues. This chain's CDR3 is CAWSAGPLGRGYTF. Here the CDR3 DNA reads TGTGCCTGGAGTGCGGGTCCTCTTGGGAGGGGCTACACCTTC.

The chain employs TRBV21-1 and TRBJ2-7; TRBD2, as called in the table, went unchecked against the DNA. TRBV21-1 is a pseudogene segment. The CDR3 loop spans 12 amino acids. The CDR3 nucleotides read TGTGCCAGCAGCACCTCTAATAGATCGCAGTACTTC. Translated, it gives CASSTSNRSQYF.

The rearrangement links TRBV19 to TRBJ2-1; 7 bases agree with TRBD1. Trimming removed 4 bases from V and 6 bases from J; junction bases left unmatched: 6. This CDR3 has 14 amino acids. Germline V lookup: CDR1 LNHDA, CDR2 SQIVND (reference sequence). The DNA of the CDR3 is TGTGCCAGTAGTACCCCAGGGGGATCCAATGAGCAGTTCTTC. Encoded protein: CASSTPGGSNEQFF. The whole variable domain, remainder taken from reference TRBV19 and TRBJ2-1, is DGGITQSPKYLFRKEGQNVTLSCEQNLNHDAMYWYRQDPGQGLRLIYYSQIVNDFQKGDIAEGYSVSREKKESFPLTVTSAQKNPTAFYLCASSTPGGSNEQFFGPGTRLTVL.

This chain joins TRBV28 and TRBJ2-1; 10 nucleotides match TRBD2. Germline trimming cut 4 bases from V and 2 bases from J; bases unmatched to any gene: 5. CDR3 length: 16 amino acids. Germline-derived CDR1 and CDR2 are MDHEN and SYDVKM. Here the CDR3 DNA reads TGTGCCAGCAGTTCCCCTAGCGGGGGAACCTACAATGAGCAGTTCTTC. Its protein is CASSSPSGGTYNEQFF.